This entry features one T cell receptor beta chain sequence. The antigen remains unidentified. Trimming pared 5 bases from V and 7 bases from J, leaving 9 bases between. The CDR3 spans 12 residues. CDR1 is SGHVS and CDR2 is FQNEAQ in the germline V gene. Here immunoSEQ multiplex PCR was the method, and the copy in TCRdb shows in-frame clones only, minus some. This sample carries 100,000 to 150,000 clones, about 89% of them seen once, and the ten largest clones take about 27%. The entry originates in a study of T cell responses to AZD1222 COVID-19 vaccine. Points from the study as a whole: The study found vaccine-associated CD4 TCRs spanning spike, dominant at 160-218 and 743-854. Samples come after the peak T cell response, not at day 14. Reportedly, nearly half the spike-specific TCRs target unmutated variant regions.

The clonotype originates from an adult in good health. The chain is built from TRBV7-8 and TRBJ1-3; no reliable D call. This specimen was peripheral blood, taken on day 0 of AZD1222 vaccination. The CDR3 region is CASSLTANTIYF. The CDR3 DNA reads TGTGCCAGCAGCCTTACGGCTAACACCATATATTTT.